The entry below gives a single T cell receptor beta chain sequence along with its context. The data belong to a study of technical replicates of blood from a handful of donors. CDR3 size: 16 residues. Trimming removed 0 bases from V and 5 bases from J; junction bases left unmatched: 7. In germline, CDR1 is SGHRS, CDR2 YFSETQ. Only in-frame clones appear in the TCRdb table, and some are missing; sequencing was by immunoSEQ multiplex PCR. The table includes tens of thousands of clones, about nine tenths detected once. Input material: T cells isolated from PBMCs. The chain has TRBV5-1 and TRBJ2-1, with TRBD2 matching over 8 bases. The TCR originated in a human donor in good health. The DNA for the CDR3 is TGCGCCAGCAGCTTGGCCCTCGGACTAGCTAACAATGAGCAGTTCTTC. As protein: CASSLALGLANNEQFF.